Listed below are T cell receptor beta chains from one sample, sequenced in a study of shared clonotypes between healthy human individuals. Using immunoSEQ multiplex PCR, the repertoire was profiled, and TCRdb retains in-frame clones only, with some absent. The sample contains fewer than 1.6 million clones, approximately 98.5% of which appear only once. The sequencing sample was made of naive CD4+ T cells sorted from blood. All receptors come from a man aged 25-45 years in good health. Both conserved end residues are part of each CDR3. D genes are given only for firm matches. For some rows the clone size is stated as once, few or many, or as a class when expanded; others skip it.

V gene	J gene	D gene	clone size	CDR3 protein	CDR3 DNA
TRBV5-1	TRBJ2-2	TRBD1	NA	CASSGSGQGRTGELFF	TGCGCCAGCAGCGGATCGGGACAGGGTCGAACCGGGGAGCTGTTTTTT
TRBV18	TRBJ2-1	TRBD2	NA	CASSRSNRGLVNEQFF	TGTGCCAGCTCACGGAGCAACCGAGGACTAGTCAATGAGCAGTTCTTC
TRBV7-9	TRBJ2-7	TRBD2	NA	CASSRLGLAGFSSSYEQYF	TGTGCCAGCAGCCGCCTAGGACTAGCGGGATTTTCTTCGAGCTACGAGCAGTACTTC
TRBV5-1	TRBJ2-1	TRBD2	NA	CASSLAASSYNEQFF	TGCGCCAGCAGCCTAGCGGCTAGCTCCTACAATGAGCAGTTCTTC
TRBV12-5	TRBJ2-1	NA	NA	CASGSADWYNEQFF	TGTGCTAGTGGTTCCGCGGATTGGTACAATGAGCAGTTCTTC
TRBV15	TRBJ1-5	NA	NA	CATSRGAQPQHF	TGTGCCACCAGCAGAGGGGCTCAGCCCCAGCATTTT
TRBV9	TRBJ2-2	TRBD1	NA	CASSVAGQVDGELFF	TGTGCCAGCAGCGTAGCCGGACAGGTTGACGGGGAGCTGTTTTTT
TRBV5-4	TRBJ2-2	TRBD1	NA	CASRQTTGETGELFF	TGTGCCAGCAGACAAACGACAGGGGAAACCGGGGAGCTGTTTTTT
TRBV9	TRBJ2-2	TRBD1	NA	CASSSDWTGNTGELFF	TGTGCCAGCAGCTCTGACTGGACAGGTAACACCGGGGAGCTGTTTTTT
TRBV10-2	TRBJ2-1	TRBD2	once	CASSELPGLAGYNEQFF	TGCGCCAGCAGTGAGTTACCGGGACTAGCGGGGTACAATGAGCAGTTCTTC
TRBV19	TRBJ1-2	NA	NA	CASSQDHYGYTF	TGTGCCAGTAGTCAGGACCACTATGGCTACACCTTC
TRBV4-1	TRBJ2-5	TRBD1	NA	CASSLGQGAGTQYF	TGCGCCAGCAGCCTAGGACAGGGGGCAGGGACCCAGTACTTC
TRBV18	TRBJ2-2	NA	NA	CASSLVRRKNTGELFF	TGTGCCAGCTCACTGGTCAGGAGGAAGAACACCGGGGAGCTGTTTTTT
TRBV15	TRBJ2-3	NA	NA	CATSRDLRGEGTDTQYF	TGTGCCACCAGCAGAGATCTGCGGGGCGAGGGCACAGATACGCAGTATTTT
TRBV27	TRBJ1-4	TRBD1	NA	CASSFQGDEEKLFF	TGTGCCAGCAGTTTTCAGGGGGATGAGGAAAAACTGTTTTTT
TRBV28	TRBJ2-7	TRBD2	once	CASATGGARYEQYF	TGTGCCAGCGCCACGGGAGGGGCCAGGTACGAGCAGTACTTC
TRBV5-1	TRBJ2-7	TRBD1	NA	CASSTDRGQVQYF	TGCGCCAGCAGCACCGACAGGGGGCAGGTGCAGTACTTC
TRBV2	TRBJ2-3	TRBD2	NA	CASRGASGRPTDTQYF	TGTGCCAGCAGAGGGGCTAGCGGGAGGCCCACAGATACGCAGTATTTT
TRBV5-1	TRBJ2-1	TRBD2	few	CASSWGLADYNEQFF	TGCGCCAGCAGCTGGGGACTAGCGGACTACAATGAGCAGTTCTTC
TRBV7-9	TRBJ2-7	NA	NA	CASSFSRARGYEQYF	TGTGCCAGCAGCTTCTCAAGGGCCAGGGGCTACGAGCAGTACTTC
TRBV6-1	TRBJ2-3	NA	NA	CASSEVGGTYTDTQYF	TGTGCCAGCAGTGAAGTGGGCGGGACCTACACAGATACGCAGTATTTT
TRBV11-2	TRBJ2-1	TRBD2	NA	CASSALGLAGENEQFF	TGTGCCAGCAGCGCGTTGGGACTAGCGGGAGAGAATGAGCAGTTCTTC
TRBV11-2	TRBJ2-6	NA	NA	CASSLGSSGANVLTF	TGTGCCAGCAGCTTGGGGAGCTCTGGGGCCAACGTCCTGACTTTC
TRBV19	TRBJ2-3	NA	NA	CASRNRSTDTQYF	TGTGCCAGTAGAAACCGAAGCACAGATACGCAGTATTTT
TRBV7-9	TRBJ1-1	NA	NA	CASSAIGQGLGDTEAFF	TGTGCCAGCAGCGCCATTGGGCAAGGCCTCGGGGACACTGAAGCTTTCTTT
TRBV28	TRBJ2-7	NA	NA	CATEGVGQYF	TGTGCCACCGAGGGCGTCGGGCAGTACTTC
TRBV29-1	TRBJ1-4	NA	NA	CSVVGASGEKLFF	TGCAGCGTTGTGGGGGCCAGTGGAGAAAAACTGTTTTTT
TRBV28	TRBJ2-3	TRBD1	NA	CASSLGTGDTDTQYF	TGTGCCAGCAGTTTAGGGACAGGGGACACAGATACGCAGTATTTT
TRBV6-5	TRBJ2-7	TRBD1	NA	CASSRGTALMGEQYF	TGTGCCAGCAGTCGAGGGACAGCCCTAATGGGCGAGCAGTACTTC
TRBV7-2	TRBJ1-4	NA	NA	CASSLDSDPESSINEKLFF	TGTGCCAGCAGCCTGGACAGCGATCCAGAATCAAGTATTAATGAAAAACTGTTTTTT
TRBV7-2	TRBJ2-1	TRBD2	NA	CASSLESSGSRNEQFF	TGTGCCAGCAGCTTAGAGTCTAGCGGGAGTAGGAATGAGCAGTTCTTC
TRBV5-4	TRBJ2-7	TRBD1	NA	CASSATRQGSYEQYF	TGTGCCAGCAGCGCTACTCGACAGGGATCCTACGAGCAGTACTTC
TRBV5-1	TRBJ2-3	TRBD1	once	CASSADRGTDTQYF	TGCGCCAGCAGCGCGGACAGGGGTACAGATACGCAGTATTTT
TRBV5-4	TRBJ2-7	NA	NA	CASSLAQGFGEQYF	TGTGCCAGCAGCTTGGCTCAGGGGTTCGGCGAGCAGTACTTC
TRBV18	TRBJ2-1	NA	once	CASSPSAPSYNEQFF	TGTGCCAGCTCACCGTCTGCGCCCTCCTACAATGAGCAGTTCTTC
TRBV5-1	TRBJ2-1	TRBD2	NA	CASRTSGRYNEQFF	TGCGCCAGCAGAACTAGCGGGAGGTACAATGAGCAGTTCTTC
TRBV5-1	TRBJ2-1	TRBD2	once	CASSLNSGAYNEQFF	TGCGCCAGCAGCTTAAATAGCGGGGCCTACAATGAGCAGTTCTTC
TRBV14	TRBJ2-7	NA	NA	CASSLFGPYEQYF	TGTGCCAGCAGCCTTTTTGGACCCTACGAGCAGTACTTC
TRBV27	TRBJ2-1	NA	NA	CASSNGLRNEQFF	TGTGCCAGCAGTAATGGTCTTAGGAATGAGCAGTTCTTC
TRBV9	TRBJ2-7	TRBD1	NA	CASSPRTGVSSYEQYF	TGTGCCAGCAGCCCACGGACAGGGGTCAGCTCCTACGAGCAGTACTTC
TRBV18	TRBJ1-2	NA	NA	CASSPVGDYGYTF	TGTGCCAGCTCACCGGTGGGGGACTATGGCTACACCTTC
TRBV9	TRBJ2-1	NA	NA	CASSRTSGHNEQFF	TGTGCCAGCTCTCGGACATCAGGACACAATGAGCAGTTCTTC
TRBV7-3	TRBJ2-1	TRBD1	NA	CASSLEGGPYGNEQFF	TGTGCCAGCAGTTTAGAAGGGGGCCCCTATGGGAATGAGCAGTTCTTC
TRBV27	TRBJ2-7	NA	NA	CASSFLTGEQYF	TGTGCCAGCAGTTTTCTCACCGGCGAGCAGTACTTC
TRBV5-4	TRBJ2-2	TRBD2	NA	CASSPGLAGVGTGELFF	TGTGCCAGCAGCCCGGGACTAGCGGGAGTAGGCACCGGGGAGCTGTTTTTT
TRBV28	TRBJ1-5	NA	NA	CASSLGERYSNQPQHF	TGTGCCAGCAGTTTGGGGGAGCGATATAGCAATCAGCCCCAGCATTTT
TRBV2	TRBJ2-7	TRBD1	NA	CASSRQGRSYEQYF	TGTGCCAGCAGTCGACAGGGCCGCTCCTACGAGCAGTACTTC
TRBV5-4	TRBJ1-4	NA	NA	CASSFYGQGGEKLFF	TGTGCCAGCAGCTTCTACGGACAAGGAGGGGAAAAACTGTTTTTT
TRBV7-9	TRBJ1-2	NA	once	CASSLESGDGGYTF	TGTGCCAGCAGCTTAGAGTCCGGGGACGGCGGCTACACCTTC
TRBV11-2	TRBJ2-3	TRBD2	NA	CASSPLAGKNTDTQYF	TGTGCCAGCAGCCCTTTAGCGGGGAAGAACACAGATACGCAGTATTTT
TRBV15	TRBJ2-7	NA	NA	CATSTKQGLNYEQYF	TGTGCCACCAGCACCAAACAGGGTTTGAACTACGAGCAGTACTTC
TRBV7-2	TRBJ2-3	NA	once	CASSSGGPDTQYF	TGTGCCAGCAGCTCCGGGGGTCCCGATACGCAGTATTTT
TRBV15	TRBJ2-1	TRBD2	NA	CATSGVPGLAGGSSYNEQFF	TGTGCCACCAGCGGGGTACCGGGACTAGCGGGAGGCAGCTCCTACAATGAGCAGTTCTTC